Here is one T cell receptor beta chain with its context. Between the trimmed V and J ends, which lost 4 bases and 6 bases, there was a span of 10 bases. Germline lookup yields CDR1 MNHEY and CDR2 SMNVEV (reference sequence). CDR3 length: 12 amino acids. The source of the sample is a study of cytomegalovirus exposure and HLA in healthy donors. Measured with immunoSEQ multiplex PCR; TCRdb has only the in-frame clones, and not every one. This table holds roughly 56,000 clones, 90% to 95% found once. The chain has TRBV27 and TRBJ2-7, with a tentative D call TRBD2 (5 bases). This TCR derives from a man between 18 and 35 years old in good health and CMV-seronegative. Sequencing was done on a sample of PBMCs. As DNA, the CDR3 is TGTGCCAGCAGTTCCGTAGCGACCGAGCAGTACTTC. The encoded protein is CASSSVATEQYF.